A selection of T cell receptor beta chains follows, all from one sample in a study of blood T cell repertoires in COVID-19. This table comes from immunoSEQ multiplex PCR, and its TCRdb copy is limited to in-frame clones, with some not included. There are approximately 120,000 clones in the sample; 80% occur only once, and around 25% lies in the top ten. The specimen was peripheral blood. The receptors stem from a human donor in a cohort sampled during active COVID-19. CDR3s include the opening cysteine and the closing phenylalanine or tryptophan.

v_call	cdr3_aa
TRBV6-2/TRBV6-3	CASSYVQGELQPQHF
TRBV5-1	CASSLDGDRGEKLFF
TRBV4-2	CASSQDPQGSTNEKLFF
TRBV9	CASSVAAGTGLAVSTDTQYF
TRBV2	CASSGDRVSGNTIYF
TRBV9	CASSSRQENEKLFF
TRBV19	CASTTTGQGASPLHF
TRBV29-1	CSVGRTSGSEQYF
TRBV11-1	CASSDRTSGTDTQYF
TRBV20-1	CSASSTADTQYF
TRBV28	CASSLFVQATSTDTQYF
TRBV24-1	CATRVLTNRVNTEAFF
TRBV5-1	CASSSGTGGIGNIQYF
TRBV7-9	CASSPDRGSGNTIYF
TRBV4-3	CASSQTLAGTNTGELFF
TRBV11-2	CASSLKAGGVSEQFF
TRBV7-9	CASSLTGEAFF
TRBV19	CASSLDRAYQPQHF
TRBV7-2	CASSPGLAGQETQYF
TRBV6-2/TRBV6-3	CASSKDREDYGYTF